This T cell receptor (beta chain) comes out of a study of T cell changes during pregnancy in multiple sclerosis. In germline, CDR1 is LNHDA, CDR2 SQIVND (reference sequence). The CDR3 sequence is 15 residues long. After removal of 7 bases from V and 6 bases from J, the junction contained 14 bases not matched to a gene. Clones were sequenced by immunoSEQ multiplex PCR, and TCRdb holds only the in-frame ones, with some missing. The sample yields some 29,000 clones, 89% seen once. The TCR sequence derives from a female donor in good health, enrolled as a control in a pregnancy study. This sample comprised CD4+ T cells from peripheral blood mononuclear cells, obtained in the first trimester of pregnancy. This chain links TRBV19 with TRBJ1-2, with 7 nucleotides matching TRBD1. The CDR3 bases are TGTGCCAGTACCCTTGACAGGGCAAGGAGCGATGGCTACACCTTC. Translating it yields CASTLDRARSDGYTF. Complete variable domain (other parts from reference TRBV19 and TRBJ1-2): DGGITQSPKYLFRKEGQNVTLSCEQNLNHDAMYWYRQDPGQGLRLIYYSQIVNDFQKGDIAEGYSVSREKKESFPLTVTSAQKNPTAFYLCASTLDRARSDGYTFGSGTRLTVV.